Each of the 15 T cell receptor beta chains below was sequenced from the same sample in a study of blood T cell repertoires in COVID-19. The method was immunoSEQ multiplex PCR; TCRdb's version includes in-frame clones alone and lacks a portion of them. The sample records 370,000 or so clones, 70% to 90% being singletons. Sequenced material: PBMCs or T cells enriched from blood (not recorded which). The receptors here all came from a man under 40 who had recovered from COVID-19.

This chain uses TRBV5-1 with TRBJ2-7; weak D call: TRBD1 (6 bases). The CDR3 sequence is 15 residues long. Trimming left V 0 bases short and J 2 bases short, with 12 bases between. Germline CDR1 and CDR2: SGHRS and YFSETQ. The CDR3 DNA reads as TGCGCCAGCAGCTTGGGACCTACAGGGACCTACGAGCAGTACTTC. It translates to CASSLGPTGTYEQYF.

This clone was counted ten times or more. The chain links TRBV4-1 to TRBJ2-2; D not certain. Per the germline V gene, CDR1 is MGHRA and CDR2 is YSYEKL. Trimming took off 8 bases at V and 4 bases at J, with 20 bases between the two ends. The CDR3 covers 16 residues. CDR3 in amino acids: CASALATLPGTGELFF. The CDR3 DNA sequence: TGCGCCAGCGCTTTGGCCACCCTCCCGGGCACCGGGGAGCTGTTTTTT.

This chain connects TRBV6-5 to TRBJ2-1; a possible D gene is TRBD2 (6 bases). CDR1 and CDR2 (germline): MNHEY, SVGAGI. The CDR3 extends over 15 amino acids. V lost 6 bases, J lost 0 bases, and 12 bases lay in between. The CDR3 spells CASRGGRSSYNEQFF. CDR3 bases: TGTGCCAGCAGGGGGGGAAGGAGCTCCTACAATGAGCAGTTCTTC.

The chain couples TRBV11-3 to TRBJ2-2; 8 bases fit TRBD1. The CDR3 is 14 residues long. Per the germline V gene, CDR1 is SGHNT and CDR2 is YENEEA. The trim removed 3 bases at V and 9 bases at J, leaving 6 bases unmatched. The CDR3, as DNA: TGTGCCAGCAGCTTGGACAGGGTAGGGAGGGAGCTGTTTTTT. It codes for CASSLDRVGRELFF.

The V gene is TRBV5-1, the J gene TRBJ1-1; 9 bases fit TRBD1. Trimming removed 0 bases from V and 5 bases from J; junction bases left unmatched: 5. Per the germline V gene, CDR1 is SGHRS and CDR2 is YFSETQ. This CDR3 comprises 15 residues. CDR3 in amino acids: CASSLEQGAETEAFF. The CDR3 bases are TGCGCCAGCAGCTTGGAACAGGGGGCCGAGACTGAAGCTTTCTTT.

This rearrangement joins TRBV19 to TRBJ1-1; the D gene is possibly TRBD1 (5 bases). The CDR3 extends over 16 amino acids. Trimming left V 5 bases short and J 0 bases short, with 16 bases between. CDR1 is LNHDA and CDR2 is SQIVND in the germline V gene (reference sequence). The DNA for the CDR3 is TGTGCCAGTAGTGATCCCCACAGGAGCATGAACACTGAAGCTTTCTTT. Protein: CASSDPHRSMNTEAFF.

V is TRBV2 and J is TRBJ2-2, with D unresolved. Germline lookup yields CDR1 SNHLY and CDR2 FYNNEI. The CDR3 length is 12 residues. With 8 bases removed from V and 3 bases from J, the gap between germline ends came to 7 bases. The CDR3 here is CASGQYTGELFF. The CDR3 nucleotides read TGTGCCAGCGGGCAGTACACCGGGGAGCTGTTTTTT.

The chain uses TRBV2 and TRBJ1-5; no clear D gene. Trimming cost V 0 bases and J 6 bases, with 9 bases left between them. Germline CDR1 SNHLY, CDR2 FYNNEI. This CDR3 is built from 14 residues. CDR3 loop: CASSEADRSQPQHF. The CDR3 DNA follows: TGTGCCAGCAGTGAAGCAGATAGGAGTCAGCCCCAGCATTTT.

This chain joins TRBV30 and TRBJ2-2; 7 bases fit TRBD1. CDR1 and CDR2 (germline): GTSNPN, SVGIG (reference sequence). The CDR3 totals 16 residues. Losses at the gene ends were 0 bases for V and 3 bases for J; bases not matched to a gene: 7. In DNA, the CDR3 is TGTGCCTGGAGTGTCGCTTTGACAGGGTACACCGGGGAGCTGTTTTTT. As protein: CAWSVALTGYTGELFF.

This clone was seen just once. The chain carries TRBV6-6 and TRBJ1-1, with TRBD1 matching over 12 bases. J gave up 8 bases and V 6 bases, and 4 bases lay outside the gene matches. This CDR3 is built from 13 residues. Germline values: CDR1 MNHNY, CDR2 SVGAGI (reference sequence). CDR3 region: CASRGDRGLEAFF. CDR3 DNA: TGTGCCAGCAGAGGGGACAGGGGGCTAGAAGCTTTCTTT.

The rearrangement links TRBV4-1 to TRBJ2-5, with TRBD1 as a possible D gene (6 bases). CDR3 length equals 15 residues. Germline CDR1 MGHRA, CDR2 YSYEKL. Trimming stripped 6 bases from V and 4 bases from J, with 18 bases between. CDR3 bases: TGCGCCAGCAGTCCCCGGGACACAGGGACAGAGACCCAGTACTTC. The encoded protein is CASSPRDTGTETQYF.

For the CDR3, the DNA is TGTGCCAGCAGCCCCCAGGTAGCGGGGGCCTACGAGCAGTACTTC. Encoded protein: CASSPQVAGAYEQYF. This chain uses TRBV3-1 (or the pseudogene TRBV3-2) with TRBJ2-7; the match to TRBD2 covers 9 bases. Germline loops: CDR1 LGHDT, CDR2 YNNKEL (reference sequence). The CDR3 spans 15 residues. The V and J ends lost 4 bases and 2 bases, in that order; junction bases with no gene match: 6.

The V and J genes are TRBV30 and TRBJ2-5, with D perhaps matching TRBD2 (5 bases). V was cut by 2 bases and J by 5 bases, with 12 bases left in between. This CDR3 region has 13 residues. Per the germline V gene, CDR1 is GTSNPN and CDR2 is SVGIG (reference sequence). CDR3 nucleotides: TGTGCCTGGAGTACGACTACTCGGGAGACCCAGTACTTC. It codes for CAWSTTTRETQYF. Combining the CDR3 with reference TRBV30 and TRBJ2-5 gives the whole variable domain SQTIHQWPATLVQPVGSPLSLECTVEGTSNPNLYWYRQAAGRGLQLLFYSVGIGQISSEVPQNLSASRPQDRQFILSSKKLLLSDSGFYLCAWSTTTRETQYFGPGTRLLVL.

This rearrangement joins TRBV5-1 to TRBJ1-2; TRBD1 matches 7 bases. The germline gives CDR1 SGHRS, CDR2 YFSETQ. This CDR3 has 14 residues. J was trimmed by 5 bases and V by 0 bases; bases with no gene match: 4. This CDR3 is CASSLEGAVYGYTF. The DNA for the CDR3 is TGCGCCAGCAGCTTGGAGGGGGCGGTTTATGGCTACACCTTC.

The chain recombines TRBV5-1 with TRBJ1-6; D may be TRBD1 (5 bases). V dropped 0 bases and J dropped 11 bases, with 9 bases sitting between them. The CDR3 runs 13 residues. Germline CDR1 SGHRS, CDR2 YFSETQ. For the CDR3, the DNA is TGCGCCAGCAGCTTGGAGGGGTACGCACCCCTCCACTTT. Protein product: CASSLEGYAPLHF.